The present T cell receptor beta chain was sequenced within a study of response to subunit inactivated influenza vaccine (dated by TCRdb to 2017 to 2018). For the study in its entirety: To follow how T cells responded to a trivalent subunit inactivated influenza vaccine, the researchers relied on deep quantitative profiling of the T cell receptor repertoire. The study at large found these results: The authors proposed that each seasonal influenza vaccination may bring in only a limited number of new T cells.

To prepare the library, RT-PCR was applied. Sequenced using an Illumina HiSeq 2500. TCRdb reprocessed the public reads (quality trimming at Q25 with fastp, clone calling with MiXCR) and kept in-frame beta chains. Rows merge per CDR3 protein into single entries with the most common DNA and genes. Recorded for this sample are about 150,000 distinct CDR3 sequences; 9.5% to 12% of them occurred a single time. Clones ranked in the top ten supply around 33% of the sample. This clonotype has only a few counts. Its antigen is currently not known. Base quality data are lacking; no much larger clone is found one base away. The CDR3 covers 13 residues, taking in both the cysteine and the phenylalanine. The CDR3 DNA has 39 bases and is translated from base 1. CDR1 and CDR2, looked up from the germline V gene, are SQVTM and ANQGSEA. Trimming leaves V shorter by 4 bases and J shorter by 4 bases, with the junction holding 2 bases beyond the gene matches.

This TCR was recovered from a man aged 50-75 years who received an inactivated influenza vaccine. Donor details come from another sample of the same person, matched by shared clones. This material consisted of CD8+ T cells sorted from PBMCs, taken around 25 months after vaccination. The chain joins TRBV29-1 to TRBJ1-1; 11 junctional bases match TRBD1. Here the CDR3 is given as CSVGGTGGTEAFF. The sequence in DNA is TGCAGCGTTGGGGGGACAGGGGGCACTGAAGCTTTCTTT.